This entry lists 8 T cell receptor beta chains sequenced from one sample in a study of beta chain features in type 1 diabetes. Sequencing targeted expressed TCRB transcripts, as all isolated RNA had been reverse transcribed. Data came from immunoSEQ multiplex PCR; TCRdb stores just in-frame clones and leaves some out. Among under 900,000 clones listed, roughly 15% were seen once. Sequencing was performed on naive CD4+ T cells from blood. The origin of the receptors is a woman under 30 in good health.

On this clone itself: Distinct nucleotide sequences in the sample also encode this CDR3. The J gene is TRBJ2-7, the V gene TRBV7-9; weak D call: TRBD1 (6 bases). The V and J ends lost 1 base and 2 bases respectively, with 9 bases between them. Germline CDR1 reads SEHNR; CDR2 reads FQNEAQ (reference sequence). There are 14 residues in the CDR3. Here the CDR3 DNA reads TGTGCCAGCAGCTTAGGCACAGGGACCTACGAGCAGTACTTC. Translating it yields CASSLGTGTYEQYF.

This clone was seen a handful of times. The V and J genes are TRBV5-4 and TRBJ2-3, with a possible D match to TRBD1 (6 bases). The CDR3 contains 15 residues. The V gene's germline CDR1 is SGHNT and CDR2 YYREEE (reference sequence). Trimming shortened V by 1 base and J by 1 base, and 10 bases separated the two germline ends. CDR3 sequence reads: CASSLYRTGTDTQYF. The CDR3 DNA is TGTGCCAGCAGCTTGTACCGGACAGGCACAGATACGCAGTATTTT.

This clone was counted only a few times. V is TRBV2 and J is TRBJ1-5, with 9 positions matching TRBD1. CDR1 is SNHLY and CDR2 is FYNNEI in the germline V gene. Trimming removed 2 bases from V and 6 bases from J; junction bases left unmatched: 5. The length of the CDR3 is 15 residues. The CDR3 region is CASSENRGRVQPQHF. The CDR3 nucleotides read TGTGCCAGCAGTGAAAACAGGGGGCGCGTTCAGCCCCAGCATTTT.

The J gene is TRBJ2-1, the V gene TRBV28, with D possibly being TRBD1 or TRBD2 (5 bases each). Germline loops: CDR1 MDHEN, CDR2 SYDVKM. With 4 bases removed from V and 12 bases from J, the gap between germline ends came to 13 bases. The CDR3 sequence is 12 residues long. The CDR3 loop is CASSSGQPGQFF. CDR3 in DNA: TGTGCCAGCAGTTCGGGGCAGCCCGGGCAGTTCTTC.

This clone was counted between two and nine times. The same CDR3 is also encoded by other DNA sequences in this sample. This chain connects TRBV5-1 to TRBJ2-7; 10 bases agree with TRBD2. Germline assignment: CDR1 SGHRS and CDR2 YFSETQ. J was trimmed by 2 bases and V by 0 bases; bases with no gene match: 2. This CDR3 is built from 15 residues. The CDR3 is CASSLASGRAYEQYF. As DNA, the CDR3 is TGCGCCAGCAGCTTGGCCAGCGGGAGGGCCTACGAGCAGTACTTC. The entire variable domain, with the rest obtained from reference TRBV5-1 and TRBJ2-7, is as follows: KAGVTQTPRYLIKTRGQQVTLSCSPISGHRSVSWYQQTPGQGLQFLFEYFSETQRNKGNFPGRFSGRQFSNSRSEMNVSTLELGDSALYLCASSLASGRAYEQYFGPGTRLTVT.

The V and J genes are TRBV15 and TRBJ1-2; D may be TRBD1 (5 bases). V lost 2 bases and J lost 5, with 15 bases in between. This CDR3 spans 15 amino acids. In germline, CDR1 is LNHNV, CDR2 YYDKDF (reference sequence). The CDR3 region is CATSRTGTNPYGYTF. Here the CDR3 DNA reads TGTGCCACCAGCAGAACCGGGACGAACCCTTATGGCTACACCTTC.

This clone was picked up a small number of times. V and J are TRBV6-1 and TRBJ2-7; 7 nucleotides match TRBD1. After removal of 6 bases from V and 3 bases from J, the junction contained 5 bases not matched to a gene. Germline lookup yields CDR1 MNHNS and CDR2 SASEGT. This CDR3 region has 13 residues. As DNA, the CDR3 is TGTGCCAGCAGAATGGGACAGAACTACGAGCAGTACTTC. As protein: CASRMGQNYEQYF.

The V and J genes are TRBV5-4 and TRBJ2-3; 7 nucleotides agree with TRBD1. Germline V gives CDR1 SGHNT, CDR2 YYREEE (reference sequence). This CDR3 has 16 amino acids. Trimming took 4 bases from V and 6 from J; bases not matched to a gene: 14. CDR3 in amino acids: CASSRTMRGPTDTQYF. CDR3 in DNA: TGTGCCAGCAGCCGAACTATGAGGGGGCCCACTGATACGCAGTATTTT.